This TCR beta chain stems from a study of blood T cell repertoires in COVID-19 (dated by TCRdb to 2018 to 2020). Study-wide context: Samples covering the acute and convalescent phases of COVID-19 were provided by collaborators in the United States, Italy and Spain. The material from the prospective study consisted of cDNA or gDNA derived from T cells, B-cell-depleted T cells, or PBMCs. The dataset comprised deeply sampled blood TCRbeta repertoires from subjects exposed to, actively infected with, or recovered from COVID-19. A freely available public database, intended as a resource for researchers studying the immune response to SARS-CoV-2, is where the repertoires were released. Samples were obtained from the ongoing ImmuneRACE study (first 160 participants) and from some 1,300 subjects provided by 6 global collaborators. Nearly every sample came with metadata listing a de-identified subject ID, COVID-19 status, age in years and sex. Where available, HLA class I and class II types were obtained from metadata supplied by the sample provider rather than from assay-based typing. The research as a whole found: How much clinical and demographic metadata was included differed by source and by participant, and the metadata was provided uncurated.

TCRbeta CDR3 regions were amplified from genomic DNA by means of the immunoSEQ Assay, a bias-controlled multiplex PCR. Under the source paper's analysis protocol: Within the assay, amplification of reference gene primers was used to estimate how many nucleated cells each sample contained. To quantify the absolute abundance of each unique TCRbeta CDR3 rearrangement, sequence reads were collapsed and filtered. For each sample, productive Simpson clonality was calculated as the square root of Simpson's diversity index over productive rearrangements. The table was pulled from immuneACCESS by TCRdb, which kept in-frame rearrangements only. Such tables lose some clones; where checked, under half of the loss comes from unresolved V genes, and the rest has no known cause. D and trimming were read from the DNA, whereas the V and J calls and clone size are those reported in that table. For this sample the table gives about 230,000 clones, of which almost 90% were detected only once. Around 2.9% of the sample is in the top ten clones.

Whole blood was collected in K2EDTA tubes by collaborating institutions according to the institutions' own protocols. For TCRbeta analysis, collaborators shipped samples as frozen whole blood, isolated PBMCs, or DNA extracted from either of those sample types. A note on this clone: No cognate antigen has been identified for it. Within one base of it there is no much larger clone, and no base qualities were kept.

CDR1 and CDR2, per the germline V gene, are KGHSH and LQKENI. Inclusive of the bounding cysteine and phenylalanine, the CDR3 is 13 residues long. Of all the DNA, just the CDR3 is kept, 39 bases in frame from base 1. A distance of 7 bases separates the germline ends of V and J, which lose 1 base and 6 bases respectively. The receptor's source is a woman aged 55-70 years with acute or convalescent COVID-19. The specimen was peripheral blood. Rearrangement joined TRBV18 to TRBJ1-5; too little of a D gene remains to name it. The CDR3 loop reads CASSPLGSQPQHF. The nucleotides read TGTGCCAGCTCACCACTCGGTAGTCAGCCCCAGCATTTT.